This T cell receptor (beta chain) was profiled in a study of blood T cell repertoires in COVID-19. Authors' processing steps: It was from reference gene primer amplification that nucleated cell counts were estimated. The method was immunoSEQ multiplex PCR; TCRdb's version includes in-frame clones alone and lacks a portion of them. V and J calls and clone size are copied from that table; D and trimming were computed from the DNA. Among 55,000 to 75,000 clones listed, 85% to 90% were seen once. The J segment lost 4 bases and the V segment lost 5 bases, leaving 7 bases of the junction unmatched. The CDR3 extends over 15 amino acids. The V gene's germline CDR1 is MNHNY and CDR2 SVGAGI (reference sequence).

Sequenced input: peripheral blood. The source of this sequence is a human donor in a cohort sampled during active COVID-19. V and J are TRBV6-6 and TRBJ2-1; 8 nucleotides agree with TRBD1. The CDR3 DNA sequence: TGTGCCAGCAGTGGACTGGGACAGGCTTACAATGAGCAGTTCTTC. This encodes CASSGLGQAYNEQFF.